Listed below are T cell receptor beta chains from one sample, sequenced in a study of blood T cell repertoires in COVID-19. Using immunoSEQ multiplex PCR, the repertoire was profiled, and TCRdb retains in-frame clones only, with some absent. The sample yields about 69,000 clones, almost 80% seen once. The material sequenced was peripheral blood. The source of these receptors is a man aged 55 to 70 with acute or convalescent COVID-19. The CDR3 runs from the conserved cysteine through the conserved F or W. The order of the fields is CDR3 DNA, CDR3 protein, J gene, V gene, clone size, D gene. A D gene is named only where the DNA matches it firmly. Only some rows state a clone size, as once, few, many or a class for expanded clones.

CDR3nt: TGTGCCAGCAGTTACGGGCGGCAGGGTAGCAATGAGCAGTTCTTC
CDR3aa: CASSYGRQGSNEQFF
j_gene: TRBJ2-1
v_gene: TRBV6-6
abundance: .
d_gene: .

CDR3nt: TGTGCCAGCAGAACTACAGGGAAAAGGAATTCACCCCTCCACTTT
CDR3aa: CASRTTGKRNSPLHF
j_gene: TRBJ1-6
v_gene: TRBV27
abundance: .
d_gene: .

CDR3nt: TGTGCCAGCAGCTTGACAGGAGACAATAATTCACCCCTCCACTTT
CDR3aa: CASSLTGDNNSPLHF
j_gene: TRBJ1-6
v_gene: TRBV7-3
abundance: .
d_gene: .

CDR3nt: TGTGCCAGCAGTCTCCAGCGTAGTCATGAGCAGTTCTTC
CDR3aa: CASSLQRSHEQFF
j_gene: TRBJ2-1
v_gene: TRBV2
abundance: .
d_gene: .

CDR3nt: TGTGCCAGCAGCAATACCAAGAGGGTCTATGAAGCTTTCTTT
CDR3aa: CASSNTKRVYEAFF
j_gene: TRBJ1-1
v_gene: TRBV7-9
abundance: .
d_gene: .

CDR3nt: TGTGCCAGCAGCCACACCACAGGGGGCGGTGAAAAACTGTTTTTT
CDR3aa: CASSHTTGGGEKLFF
j_gene: TRBJ1-4
v_gene: TRBV3-1/TRBV3-2
abundance: few
d_gene: TRBD1

CDR3nt: TGCGCCAGCAGCACAACCGTAATATCAGATACGCAGTATTTT
CDR3aa: CASSTTVISDTQYF
j_gene: TRBJ2-3
v_gene: TRBV5-1
abundance: .
d_gene: .

CDR3nt: TGTGCCAGTAGTATCTGGGCCAGGGGACACGGCTACACCTTC
CDR3aa: CASSIWARGHGYTF
j_gene: TRBJ1-2
v_gene: TRBV19
abundance: .
d_gene: .

CDR3nt: TGTGCCAGCAGCCGGGTGGGGGCCACCGGGGAGCTGTTTTTT
CDR3aa: CASSRVGATGELFF
j_gene: TRBJ2-2
v_gene: TRBV3-1/TRBV3-2
abundance: few
d_gene: .

CDR3nt: TGTGCCAGCAGTCAAACTGGCAATCAGCCCCAGCATTTT
CDR3aa: CASSQTGNQPQHF
j_gene: TRBJ1-5
v_gene: TRBV12-3/TRBV12-4
abundance: .
d_gene: .

CDR3nt: TGTGCCAGCAGCCCCGATGGGGCCGGAGCTAACTATGGCTACACCTTC
CDR3aa: CASSPDGAGANYGYTF
j_gene: TRBJ1-2
v_gene: TRBV7-9
abundance: .
d_gene: .

CDR3nt: TGTGCCAGCGTTTCTTGGACAGGGCCCAATCAGCCCCAGCATTTT
CDR3aa: CASVSWTGPNQPQHF
j_gene: TRBJ1-5
v_gene: TRBV5-8
abundance: .
d_gene: TRBD1

CDR3nt: TGTGCCAGCAGCTTAGAATTGAACCGCTTCGAGACCCTCCACTTT
CDR3aa: CASSLELNRFETLHF
j_gene: TRBJ1-6
v_gene: TRBV7-2
abundance: .
d_gene: .

CDR3nt: TGTGCCAGCAGTCAGCTAGGGAATCGGGACAGCCGTCCCTACGAGCAGTACTTC
CDR3aa: CASSQLGNRDSRPYEQYF
j_gene: TRBJ2-7
v_gene: TRBV6-2/TRBV6-3
abundance: .
d_gene: TRBD1

CDR3nt: TGTGCCAGCAGTCTACTAGCGGGGGACCGGAACACCGGGGAGCTGTTTTTT
CDR3aa: CASSLLAGDRNTGELFF
j_gene: TRBJ2-2
v_gene: TRBV6-2/TRBV6-3
abundance: .
d_gene: TRBD2

CDR3nt: TGTGCCAGCACTTCGGACAGGGATTATGCAACTAATGAAAAACTGTTTTTT
CDR3aa: CASTSDRDYATNEKLFF
j_gene: TRBJ1-4
v_gene: TRBV28
abundance: .
d_gene: TRBD1

CDR3nt: TGTGCCAGTAGTACGACCAAAACGACAGCCGGTGTAGGTTCCTATAATTCACCCCTCCACTTT
CDR3aa: CASSTTKTTAGVGSYNSPLHF
j_gene: TRBJ1-6
v_gene: TRBV19
abundance: .
d_gene: .

CDR3nt: TGTGCTAGTGGTTCGGGACAGCCTAATGAAAAACTGTTTTTT
CDR3aa: CASGSGQPNEKLFF
j_gene: TRBJ1-4
v_gene: TRBV12-5
abundance: .
d_gene: TRBD1

CDR3nt: TGTGCCAGCAGTTATCAGGGTTTAGCTAATGAAAAACTGTTTTTT
CDR3aa: CASSYQGLANEKLFF
j_gene: TRBJ1-4
v_gene: TRBV6-5
abundance: few
d_gene: .

CDR3nt: TGCAGTGCTAGTGGCATCGACTACTACGAGCAGTACTTC
CDR3aa: CSASGIDYYEQYF
j_gene: TRBJ2-7
v_gene: TRBV20-1
abundance: .
d_gene: .

CDR3nt: TGTGCCAGCAGCCAATTACAGAGAAGCTATGGCTACACCTTC
CDR3aa: CASSQLQRSYGYTF
j_gene: TRBJ1-2
v_gene: TRBV3-1/TRBV3-2
abundance: .
d_gene: .

CDR3nt: TGTGCCAGCAGCCGGTCTAGCGCCTCCTACAATGAGCAGTTCTTC
CDR3aa: CASSRSSASYNEQFF
j_gene: TRBJ2-1
v_gene: TRBV7-2
abundance: once
d_gene: .

CDR3nt: TGTGCCAGCAGCTTAGAACTTGGACACCGGAACACTGAAGCTTTCTTT
CDR3aa: CASSLELGHRNTEAFF
j_gene: TRBJ1-1
v_gene: TRBV7-2
abundance: .
d_gene: .

CDR3nt: TGTGCCAGCAGCTTAGGACAGGGGGCAACAGATACGCAGTATTTT
CDR3aa: CASSLGQGATDTQYF
j_gene: TRBJ2-3
v_gene: TRBV7-9
abundance: .
d_gene: TRBD1

CDR3nt: TGTGCCAGTAGTGTAACTAGCGGGGGGTATAAAGAGACCCAGTACTTC
CDR3aa: CASSVTSGGYKETQYF
j_gene: TRBJ2-5
v_gene: TRBV19
abundance: .
d_gene: TRBD2

CDR3nt: TGTGCCAGCAGCGTCGACAGGGCGGGCACTGAAGCTTTCTTT
CDR3aa: CASSVDRAGTEAFF
j_gene: TRBJ1-1
v_gene: TRBV6-5
abundance: .
d_gene: TRBD1

CDR3nt: TGTGCCAGCAGCTTATTAGGGGCACGAGCTAACTATGGCTACACCTTC
CDR3aa: CASSLLGARANYGYTF
j_gene: TRBJ1-2
v_gene: TRBV7-2
abundance: .
d_gene: .

CDR3nt: TGTGCCTCCACCCCCGGGACAGGGTCTGCTGGGGCCAACGTCCTGACTTTC
CDR3aa: CASTPGTGSAGANVLTF
j_gene: TRBJ2-6
v_gene: TRBV19
abundance: .
d_gene: TRBD1

CDR3nt: TGTGCCAGCAGCCCCCTCACTACTAATGAAAAACTGTTTTTT
CDR3aa: CASSPLTTNEKLFF
j_gene: TRBJ1-4
v_gene: TRBV5-5
abundance: .
d_gene: .

CDR3nt: TGTGCCAGCAGCTCGGGACTTTTTAATTCACCCCTCCACTTT
CDR3aa: CASSSGLFNSPLHF
j_gene: TRBJ1-6
v_gene: TRBV7-9
abundance: .
d_gene: .

CDR3nt: TGCAGCGCCTCCCTGACAGGGGGCGATGGCTACACCTTC
CDR3aa: CSASLTGGDGYTF
j_gene: TRBJ1-2
v_gene: TRBV29-1
abundance: .
d_gene: TRBD1

CDR3nt: TGTGCCAGCAGCACCCAGACAGATACGCAGTATTTT
CDR3aa: CASSTQTDTQYF
j_gene: TRBJ2-3
v_gene: TRBV7-9
abundance: .
d_gene: .

CDR3nt: TGTGCCATCAGTGTAGGGACAGGCTATGGCTACACCTTC
CDR3aa: CAISVGTGYGYTF
j_gene: TRBJ1-2
v_gene: TRBV10-3
abundance: .
d_gene: TRBD1

CDR3nt: TGTGCCATCAGTGGTGTCGGGGAGAACACTGAAGCTTTCTTT
CDR3aa: CAISGVGENTEAFF
j_gene: TRBJ1-1
v_gene: TRBV10-3
abundance: .
d_gene: .

CDR3nt: TGTGCCAGCAGCACTTTAGGACAGGGTATTGGATATGGCTACACCTTC
CDR3aa: CASSTLGQGIGYGYTF
j_gene: TRBJ1-2
v_gene: TRBV7-6
abundance: once
d_gene: TRBD1

CDR3nt: TGTGCCATCAGTGAAGGACTAGCGGGAAGCACAGATACGCAGTATTTT
CDR3aa: CAISEGLAGSTDTQYF
j_gene: TRBJ2-3
v_gene: TRBV10-3
abundance: few
d_gene: TRBD2

CDR3nt: TGTGCCAGTAGTACTTCGGGAATCCGAAACTATGGCTACACCTTC
CDR3aa: CASSTSGIRNYGYTF
j_gene: TRBJ1-2
v_gene: TRBV19
abundance: .
d_gene: .

CDR3nt: TGTGCCAGCTCACGAGACAGGCCTAGCTCCTATAATTCACCCCTCCACTTT
CDR3aa: CASSRDRPSSYNSPLHF
j_gene: TRBJ1-6
v_gene: TRBV18
abundance: .
d_gene: .

CDR3nt: TGCGCCAGCATCCTCGGACAGGGTGAATCTGAAGCTTTCTTT
CDR3aa: CASILGQGESEAFF
j_gene: TRBJ1-1
v_gene: TRBV5-1
abundance: .
d_gene: TRBD1

CDR3nt: TGTGCCATCAGTGAGAGGGTCAGGGCAGAGACCCAGTACTTC
CDR3aa: CAISERVRAETQYF
j_gene: TRBJ2-5
v_gene: TRBV10-3
abundance: .
d_gene: .

CDR3nt: TGTGCCAGCAGCCGACTAGCGGGGGGGCAAACAGATACGCAGTATTTT
CDR3aa: CASSRLAGGQTDTQYF
j_gene: TRBJ2-3
v_gene: TRBV6-6
abundance: .
d_gene: TRBD2

CDR3nt: TGTGCCTGGAGTGAAACGTTGGAGGGGCTCAACTATGGCTACACCTTC
CDR3aa: CAWSETLEGLNYGYTF
j_gene: TRBJ1-2
v_gene: TRBV30
abundance: .
d_gene: .